This TCR beta chain appears in the sequencing data of a study of blood T cell repertoires in COVID-19. About the study: COVID-19 samples collected from the United States, Italy and Spain covered acute and convalescent phases. T cells, B-cell-depleted T cells, or PBMCs provided the cDNA or gDNA that served as material.

In the source study's methods: Reference gene primer amplification gave nucleated cell count estimates. This table comes from immunoSEQ multiplex PCR, and its TCRdb copy is limited to in-frame clones, with some not included. D and trimming were read from the DNA, whereas the V and J calls and clone size are those reported in that table. Here the sample spans roughly 40,000 clones, around 84% being singletons. This CDR3 contains 18 residues. The germline CDR1 and CDR2 sequences are GTSNPN and SVGIG (reference sequence). The trim removed 1 base at V and 0 bases at J, leaving 8 bases unmatched. The sample was peripheral blood. The clonotype comes from a man between 65 and 85 years old with acute or convalescent COVID-19. This chain links TRBV30 with TRBJ2-1; TRBD2 agrees at 11 bases. CDR3 loop: CAWSATSGRGSSYNEQFF. DNA of the CDR3: TGTGCCTGGAGTGCAACTAGCGGGAGAGGGAGCTCCTACAATGAGCAGTTCTTC.